This TCR beta chain comes out of a study of cytomegalovirus exposure and HLA in healthy donors. Overall study context: From donors who were HLA-typed, an early data release held about 89 million unique TCRs.

Study-wide findings and caveats: Associated with cytomegalovirus, according to the listing, were 150 to 200 TCR beta chains. After further analysis at a later stage, 16,951 TCR beta sequences were associated with HLA alleles at 0.05 false discovery rate.

This clone was picked up a small number of times. The target antigen is unknown. PCR was performed using 60 Vbeta and 13 Jbeta primers. The table came from immunoSEQ multiplex PCR; TCRdb's copy has only in-frame clones and leaves some out. The profile shows more than 95,000 clones, over 80% of them singletons. Sequencing was done on a sample of PBMCs. This TCR came from a man between 18 and 35 years old in good health and CMV-seropositive.

The CDR3 region has the DNA TGTGCCAGCAGCTTAAGTCCAGGGATAAACGAGCAGTACTTC. Translated: CASSLSPGINEQYF. The chain has TRBV7-9 and TRBJ2-7; D is perhaps TRBD1 (5 bases). Germline V gene lookup returns CDR1 SEHNR and CDR2 FQNEAQ (reference sequence). With 2 bases removed from V and 5 bases from J, the gap between germline ends came to 13 bases. There are 14 residues in the CDR3.